This T cell receptor (beta chain) was sequenced in a study of blood T cell repertoires in COVID-19. Trimming left V 7 bases short and J 2 bases short, with 12 bases between. The CDR3 has 13 amino acids. Germline CDR1 SQVTM, CDR2 ANQGSEA. This table comes from immunoSEQ multiplex PCR, and its TCRdb copy is limited to in-frame clones, with some not included. This sample has about 50,000 clones; roughly 90% occur once, and the top ten carry less than 2.5%. The chain links TRBV29-1 to TRBJ2-1; D is possibly TRBD2 (7 bases). The sequenced sample consisted of peripheral blood. This receptor was obtained from a human donor in a cohort sampled during active COVID-19. This CDR3 reads CSGGGGTYNEQFF. As DNA, the CDR3 is TGCAGCGGAGGGGGGGGCACCTACAATGAGCAGTTCTTC.